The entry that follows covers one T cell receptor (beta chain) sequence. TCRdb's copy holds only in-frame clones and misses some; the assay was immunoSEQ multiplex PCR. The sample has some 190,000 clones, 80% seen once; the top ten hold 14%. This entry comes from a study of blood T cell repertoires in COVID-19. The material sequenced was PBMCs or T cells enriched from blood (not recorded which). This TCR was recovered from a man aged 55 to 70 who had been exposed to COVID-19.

This chain's CDR3 is CASSHQTGGEGYTF. CDR3 in DNA: TGTGCCAGCAGCCACCAGACAGGGGGCGAGGGCTACACCTTC. This chain links TRBV14 with TRBJ1-2; 10 nucleotides line up with TRBD1. The trim removed 3 bases at V and 8 bases at J, leaving 6 bases unmatched. Germline V gene lookup returns CDR1 SGHDN and CDR2 FVKESK. There are 14 residues in the CDR3.